This TCR beta chain was captured by sequencing in a study of blood T cell repertoires in COVID-19. Study at large: Italy, Spain and the United States were the sources of the convalescent and acute COVID-19 samples. Sample material is recorded as cDNA or gDNA derived from T cells, B-cell-depleted T cells, or PBMCs.

The CDR3 sequence is 15 residues long. Trimming at V came to 2 bases and at J to 3 bases, leaving 4 bases not matched to a gene. Looked up from germline, CDR1 is SGHRS and CDR2 is YFSETQ. Patients of the Seattle cohort, enrolled during active infection, were followed longitudinally. In the original processing: Counts of nucleated cells, estimated from reference gene primer amplification, were obtained. Assay: immunoSEQ multiplex PCR; the TCRdb copy retains only in-frame clones and omits some. The V and J calls and clone size come from that table; D and trimming were worked out from the DNA. This table has roughly 200,000 clones, 83% appearing once.

V is TRBV5-1 and J is TRBJ2-3; TRBD2 agrees at 9 bases. The source of this sequence is a young woman with COVID-19, enrolled during active disease. The sequenced sample was peripheral blood. The CDR3 DNA reads as TGCGCCAGCAGCTTAGCGGGAGGAGGGACAGATACGCAGTATTTT. It specifies CASSLAGGGTDTQYF.